A selection of T cell receptor beta chains follows, all from one sample in a study of blood T cell repertoires in COVID-19. Produced via immunoSEQ multiplex PCR; TCRdb's table is partial and in-frame only. Of about 98,000 clones in the sample, just under 85% are singletons; the top ten hold over 9.5%. The material sequenced was peripheral blood. The receptor set was obtained from a man aged 40-50 years with active or convalescent COVID-19. CDR3s include the opening cysteine and the closing phenylalanine or tryptophan. The order of the fields is J gene, V gene, CDR3 protein.

>TRBJ1-2|TRBV28
CASSSSGGAGYGYTF
>TRBJ2-3|TRBV6-1
CASSEASGGALDTQYF
>TRBJ2-7|TRBV4-3
CASSQDQTGRHEQYF
>TRBJ2-5|TRBV2
CASSDYDSRGTQYF
>TRBJ2-3|TRBV10-2
CASSQGKLTDTQYF
>TRBJ1-2|TRBV5-8
CASSLGLTSSYGYTF
>TRBJ1-5|TRBV19
CASSVAGTGYNQPQHF
>TRBJ2-2|TRBV3-1/TRBV3-2
CASSLYGAGGTGELFF
>TRBJ1-1|TRBV30
CASTPAGVVAFF
>TRBJ1-5|TRBV6-1
CASSEWRRTNQPQHF
>TRBJ2-5|TRBV7-2
CASSPYRDPGTQYF
>TRBJ2-7|TRBV11-2
CASSLLAGQSSYEQYF
>TRBJ2-1|TRBV18
CATSVLASEQFF
>TRBJ1-2|TRBV7-2
CASSTRQGVDYTF
>TRBJ1-2|TRBV29-1
CSVALEVGYGYTF